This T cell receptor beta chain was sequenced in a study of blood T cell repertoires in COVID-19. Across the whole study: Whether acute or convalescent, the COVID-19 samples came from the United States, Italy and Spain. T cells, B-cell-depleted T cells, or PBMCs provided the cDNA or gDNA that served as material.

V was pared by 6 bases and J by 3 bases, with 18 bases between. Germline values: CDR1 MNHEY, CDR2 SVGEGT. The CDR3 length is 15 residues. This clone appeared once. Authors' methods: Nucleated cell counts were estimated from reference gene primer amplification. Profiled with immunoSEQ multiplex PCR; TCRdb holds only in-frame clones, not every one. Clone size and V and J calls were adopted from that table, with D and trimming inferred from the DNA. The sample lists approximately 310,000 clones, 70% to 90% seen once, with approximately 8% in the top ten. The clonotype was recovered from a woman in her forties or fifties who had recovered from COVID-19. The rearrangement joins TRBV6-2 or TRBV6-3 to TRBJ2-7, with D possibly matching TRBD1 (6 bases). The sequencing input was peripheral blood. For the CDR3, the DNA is TGTGCCAGCAGCTCAACAGGGTTAGACCTCTACGAGCAGTACTTC. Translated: CASSSTGLDLYEQYF.